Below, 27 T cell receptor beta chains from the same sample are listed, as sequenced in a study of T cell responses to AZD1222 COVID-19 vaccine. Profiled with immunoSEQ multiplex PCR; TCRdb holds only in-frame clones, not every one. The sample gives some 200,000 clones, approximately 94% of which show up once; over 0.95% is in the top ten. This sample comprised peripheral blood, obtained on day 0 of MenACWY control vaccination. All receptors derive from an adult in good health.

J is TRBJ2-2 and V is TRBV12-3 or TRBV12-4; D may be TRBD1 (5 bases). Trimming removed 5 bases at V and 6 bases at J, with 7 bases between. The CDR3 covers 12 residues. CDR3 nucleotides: TGTGCCAGCAGTAGGGGCCCCGGGGAGCTGTTTTTT. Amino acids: CASSRGPGELFF.

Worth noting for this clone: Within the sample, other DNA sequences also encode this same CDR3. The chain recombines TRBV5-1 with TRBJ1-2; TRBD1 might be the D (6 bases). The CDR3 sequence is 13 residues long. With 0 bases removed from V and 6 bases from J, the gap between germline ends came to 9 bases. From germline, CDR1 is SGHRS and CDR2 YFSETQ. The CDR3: CASSLGQGNGYTF. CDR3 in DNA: TGCGCCAGCAGCTTGGGGCAGGGGAATGGCTACACCTTC.

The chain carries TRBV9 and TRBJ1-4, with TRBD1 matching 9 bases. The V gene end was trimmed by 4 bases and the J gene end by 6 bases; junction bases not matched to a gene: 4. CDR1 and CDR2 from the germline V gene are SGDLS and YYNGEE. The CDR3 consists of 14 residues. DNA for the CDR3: TGTGCCAGCAGCCCGACAGGGGGGGATGAAAAACTGTTTTTT. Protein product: CASSPTGGDEKLFF.

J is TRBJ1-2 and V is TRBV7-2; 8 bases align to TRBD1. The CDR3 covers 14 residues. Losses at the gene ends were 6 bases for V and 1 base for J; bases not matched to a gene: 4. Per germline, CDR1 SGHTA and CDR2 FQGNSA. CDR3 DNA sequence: TGTGCCAGCAGGGGGACAGGACGTAACTATGGCTACACCTTC. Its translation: CASRGTGRNYGYTF.

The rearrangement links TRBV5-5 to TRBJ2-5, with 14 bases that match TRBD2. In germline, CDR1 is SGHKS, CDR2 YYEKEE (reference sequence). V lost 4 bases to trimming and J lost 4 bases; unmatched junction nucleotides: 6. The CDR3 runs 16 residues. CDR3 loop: CASSPGTSGRLETQYF. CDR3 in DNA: TGTGCCAGCAGCCCCGGGACTAGCGGGAGACTAGAGACCCAGTACTTC.

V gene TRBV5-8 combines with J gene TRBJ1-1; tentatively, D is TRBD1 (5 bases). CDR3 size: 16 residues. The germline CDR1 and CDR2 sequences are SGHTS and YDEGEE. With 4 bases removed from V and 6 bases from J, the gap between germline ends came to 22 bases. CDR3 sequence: CASSPGGGSLSAEAFF. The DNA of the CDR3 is TGTGCCAGCAGCCCCGGCGGGGGGTCGCTGAGCGCTGAAGCTTTCTTT.

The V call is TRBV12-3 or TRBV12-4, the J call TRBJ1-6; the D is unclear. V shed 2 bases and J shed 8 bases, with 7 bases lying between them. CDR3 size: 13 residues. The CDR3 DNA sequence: TGTGCCAGCAGTTTATTCAAGTATTCACCCCTCCACTTT. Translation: CASSLFKYSPLHF.

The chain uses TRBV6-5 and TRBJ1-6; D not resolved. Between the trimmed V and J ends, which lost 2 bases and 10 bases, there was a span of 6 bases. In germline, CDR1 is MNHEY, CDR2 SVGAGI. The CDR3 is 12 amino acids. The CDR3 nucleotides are TGTGCCAGCAGTTACCTTGGCTCACCCCTCCACTTT. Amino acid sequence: CASSYLGSPLHF.

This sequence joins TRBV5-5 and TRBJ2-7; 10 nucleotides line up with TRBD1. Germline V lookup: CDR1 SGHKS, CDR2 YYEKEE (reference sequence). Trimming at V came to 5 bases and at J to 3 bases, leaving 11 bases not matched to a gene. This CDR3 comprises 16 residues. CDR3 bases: TGTGCCAGCAGTCTTGGGACAGGGGATTGGGTCTACGAGCAGTACTTC. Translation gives CASSLGTGDWVYEQYF.

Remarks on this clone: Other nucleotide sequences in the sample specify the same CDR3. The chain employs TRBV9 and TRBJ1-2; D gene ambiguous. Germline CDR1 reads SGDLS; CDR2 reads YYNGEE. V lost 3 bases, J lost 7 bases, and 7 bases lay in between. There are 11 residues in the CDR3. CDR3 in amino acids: CASSALGGYTF. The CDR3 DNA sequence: TGTGCCAGCAGCGCCCTTGGTGGCTACACCTTC. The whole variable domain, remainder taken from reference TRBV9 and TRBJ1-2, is DSGVTQTPKHLITATGQRVTLRCSPRSGDLSVYWYQQSLDQGLQFLIQYYNGEERAKGNILERFSAQQFPDLHSELNLSSLELGDSALYFCASSALGGYTFGSGTRLTVV.

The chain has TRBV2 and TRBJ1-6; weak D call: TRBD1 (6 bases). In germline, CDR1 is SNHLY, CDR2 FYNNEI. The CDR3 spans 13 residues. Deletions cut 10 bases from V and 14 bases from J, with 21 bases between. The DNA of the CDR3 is TGTGCCACCTTAGAACAGGGACCTTCGACCCTCCACTTT. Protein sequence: CATLEQGPSTLHF.

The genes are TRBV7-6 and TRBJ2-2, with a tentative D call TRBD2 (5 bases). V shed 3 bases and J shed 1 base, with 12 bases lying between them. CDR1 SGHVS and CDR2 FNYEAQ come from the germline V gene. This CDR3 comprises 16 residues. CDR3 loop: CASSFPSGMNTGELFF. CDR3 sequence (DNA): TGTGCCAGCAGCTTTCCGTCCGGGATGAACACCGGGGAGCTGTTTTTT. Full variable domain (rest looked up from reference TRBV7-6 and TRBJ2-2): GAGVSQSPRYKVTKRGQDVALRCDPISGHVSLYWYRQALGQGPEFLTYFNYEAQQDKSGLPNDRFSAERPEGSISTLTIQRTEQRDSAMYRCASSFPSGMNTGELFFGEGSRLTVL.

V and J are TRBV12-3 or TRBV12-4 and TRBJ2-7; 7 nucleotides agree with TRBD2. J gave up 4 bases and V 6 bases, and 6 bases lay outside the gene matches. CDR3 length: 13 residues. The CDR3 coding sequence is TGTGCCAGCAGCCGGACTAGTAGATACGAGCAGTACTTC. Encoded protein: CASSRTSRYEQYF.

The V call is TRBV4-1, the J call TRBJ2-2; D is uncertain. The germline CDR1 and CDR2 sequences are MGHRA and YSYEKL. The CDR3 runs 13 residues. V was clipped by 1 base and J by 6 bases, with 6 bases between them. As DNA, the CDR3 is TGCGCCAGCAGCCAAGTAGGGCCCGGGGAGCTGTTTTTT. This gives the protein CASSQVGPGELFF.

Here the CDR3 reads CASSSATSGVETQYF. DNA for the CDR3: TGTGCCAGCAGCTCCGCTACTAGCGGGGTTGAGACCCAGTACTTC. The gene calls are TRBV7-2 and TRBJ2-5; the match to TRBD2 covers 10 bases. V lost 4 bases and J lost 5; bases outside the gene matches: 7. The CDR3 loop spans 15 amino acids. CDR1 is SGHTA and CDR2 is FQGNSA in the germline V gene. Full variable domain (rest looked up from reference TRBV7-2 and TRBJ2-5): GAGVSQSPSNKVTEKGKDVELRCDPISGHTALYWYRQSLGQGLEFLIYFQGNSAPDKSGLPSDRFSAERTGGSVSTLTIQRTQQEDSAVYLCASSSATSGVETQYFGPGTRLLVL.

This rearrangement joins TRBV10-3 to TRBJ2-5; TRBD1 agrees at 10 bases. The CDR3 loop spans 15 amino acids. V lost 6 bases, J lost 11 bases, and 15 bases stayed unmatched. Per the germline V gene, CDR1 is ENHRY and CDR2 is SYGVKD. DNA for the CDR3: TGTGCCATCAGGGAGCCTGGACAGGGGGGGGAAGAGCAGTACTTC. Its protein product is CAIREPGQGGEEQYF.

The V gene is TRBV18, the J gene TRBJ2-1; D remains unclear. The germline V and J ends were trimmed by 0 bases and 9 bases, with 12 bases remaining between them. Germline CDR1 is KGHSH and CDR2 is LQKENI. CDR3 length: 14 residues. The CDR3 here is CASSPPSVMGEQFF. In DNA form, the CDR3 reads TGTGCCAGCTCACCACCGTCCGTTATGGGTGAGCAGTTCTTC.

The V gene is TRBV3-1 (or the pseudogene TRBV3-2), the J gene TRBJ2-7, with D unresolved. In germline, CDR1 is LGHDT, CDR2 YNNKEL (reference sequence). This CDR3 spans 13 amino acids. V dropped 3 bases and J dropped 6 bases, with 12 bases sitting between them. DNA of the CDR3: TGTGCCAGCAGCCAGGGCGCGAGTACCGAGCAGTACTTC. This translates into CASSQGASTEQYF.

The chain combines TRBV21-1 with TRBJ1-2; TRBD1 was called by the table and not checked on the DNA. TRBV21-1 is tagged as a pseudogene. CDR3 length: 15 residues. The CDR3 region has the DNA TGTGCCAGGTCGGGGTCGGGACACCCTAACTATGGCTACACCTTC. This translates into CARSGSGHPNYGYTF.

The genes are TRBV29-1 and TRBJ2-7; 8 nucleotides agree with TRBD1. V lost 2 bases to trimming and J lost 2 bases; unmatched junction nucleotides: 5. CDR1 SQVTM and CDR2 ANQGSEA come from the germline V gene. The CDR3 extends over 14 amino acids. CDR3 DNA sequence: TGCAGCGTTGAAAGGACAGGGTTTCCCTACGAGCAGTACTTC. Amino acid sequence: CSVERTGFPYEQYF.

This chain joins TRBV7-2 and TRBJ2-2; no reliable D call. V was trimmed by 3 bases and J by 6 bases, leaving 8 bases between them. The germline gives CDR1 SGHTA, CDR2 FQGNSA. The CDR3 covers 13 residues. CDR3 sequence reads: CASSFTSAGELFF. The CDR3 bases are TGTGCCAGCAGCTTTACCAGCGCCGGGGAGCTGTTTTTT.

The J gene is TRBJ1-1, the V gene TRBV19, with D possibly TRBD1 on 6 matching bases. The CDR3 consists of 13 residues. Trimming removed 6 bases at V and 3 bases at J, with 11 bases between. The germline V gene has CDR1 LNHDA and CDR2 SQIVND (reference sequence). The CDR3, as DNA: TGTGCCAGTAGCCCGGGGGCGCACACTGAAGCTTTCTTT. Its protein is CASSPGAHTEAFF.

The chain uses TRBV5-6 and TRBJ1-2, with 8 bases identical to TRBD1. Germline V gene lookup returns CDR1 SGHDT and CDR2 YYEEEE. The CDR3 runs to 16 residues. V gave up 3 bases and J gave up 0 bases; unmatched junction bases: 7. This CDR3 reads CASSYPQGDPNYGYTF. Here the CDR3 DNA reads TGTGCCAGCAGCTACCCACAGGGGGACCCTAACTATGGCTACACCTTC.

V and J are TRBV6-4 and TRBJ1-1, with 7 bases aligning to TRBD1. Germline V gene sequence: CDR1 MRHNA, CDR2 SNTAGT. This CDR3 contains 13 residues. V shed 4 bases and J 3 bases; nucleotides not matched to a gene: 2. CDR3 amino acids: CASSGDRDTEAFF. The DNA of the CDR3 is TGTGCCAGCAGTGGTGACAGGGACACTGAAGCTTTCTTT.

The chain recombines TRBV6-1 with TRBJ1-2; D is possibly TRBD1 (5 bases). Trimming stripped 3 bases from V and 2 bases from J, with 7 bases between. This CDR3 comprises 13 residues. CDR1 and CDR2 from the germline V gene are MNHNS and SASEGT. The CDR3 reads CASSDWGNYGYTF. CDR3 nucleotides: TGTGCCAGCAGTGATTGGGGGAACTATGGCTACACCTTC.

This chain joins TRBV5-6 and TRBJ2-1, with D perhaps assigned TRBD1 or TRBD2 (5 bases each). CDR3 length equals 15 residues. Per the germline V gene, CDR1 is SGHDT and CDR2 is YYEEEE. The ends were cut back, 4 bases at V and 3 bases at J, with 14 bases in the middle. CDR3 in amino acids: CASSPRDRYYNEQFF. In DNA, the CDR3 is TGTGCCAGCAGCCCTCGGGACCGATACTACAATGAGCAGTTCTTC. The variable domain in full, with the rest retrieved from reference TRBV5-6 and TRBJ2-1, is DAGVTQSPTHLIKTRGQQVTLRCSPKSGHDTVSWYQQALGQGPQFIFQYYEEEERQRGNFPDRFSGHQFPNYSSELNVNALLLGDSALYLCASSPRDRYYNEQFFGPGTRLTVL.

CDR3 residues: CSVTRDRGQETQYF. CDR3 nucleotide sequence: TGCAGCGTTACCCGGGACAGGGGGCAAGAGACCCAGTACTTC. The chain is built from TRBV29-1 and TRBJ2-5; 11 positions agree with TRBD1. The germline gives CDR1 SQVTM, CDR2 ANQGSEA. This CDR3 region has 14 residues. J was trimmed by 2 bases and V by 5 bases; bases with no gene match: 4.